The clone carrying this T cell receptor beta chain was found a few times. The antigen is not known. The sample originates from a study of T-cell reconstitution after alpha-beta-depleted transplantation in children. General study findings and limits: Most T-cell counts and diversity one year after the transplant came from T cells that were newly produced. The study traced high day-60 TCRbeta diversity in some patients to surviving recipient T cells and thymic progenitors. Several hundred graft clones that had expanded were reportedly the source of alpha-beta T cells about two months after transplant.

As it was prepared, the TCRbeta library received unique molecular identifiers. MiXCR was run by TCRdb on the PCR reads, yielding one entry per CDR3 protein. Of 250,000 to 300,000 distinct CDR3 sequences in the sample, 7.5% to 9% were seen once. This TCR was recovered from a female patient between 2 and 10 years old who had a stem cell transplant for Fanconi anemia, so the T cells may come from the graft donor. Source: peripheral blood, taken 360 days after TCRalphabeta/CD19-depleted stem cell transplant.

The DNA for the CDR3 is TGCAGTGCTAGGAGACAGACGTACACAGTCCCGCAGTATTTT. It codes for CSARRQTYTVPQYF. The gene calls are TRBV20-1 and TRBJ2-3; tentatively, D is TRBD1 (5 bases). Looked up from germline, CDR1 is DFQATT and CDR2 is SNEGSKA (reference sequence). CDR3 size: 14 residues. Trimming took off 3 bases at V and 10 bases at J, with 20 bases between the two ends.